A single sample gave rise to the 30 T cell receptor beta chains below, sequenced in a study of blood T cell repertoires in COVID-19. Produced via immunoSEQ multiplex PCR; TCRdb's table is partial and in-frame only. This sample has 110,000 or so clones; around 90% occur once, and the top ten carry 6.5% to 8.5%. Sequencing used peripheral blood. The receptor set was obtained from a human donor in a cohort sampled during active COVID-19.

The rearrangement uses TRBV30 and TRBJ1-3; the D is unclear. V lost 2 bases, J lost 0 bases, and 11 bases lay in between. The CDR3 runs to 15 residues. CDR1 GTSNPN and CDR2 SVGIG come from the germline V gene (reference sequence). The CDR3 spells CAWSSSLNSGNTIYF. For the CDR3, the DNA is TGTGCCTGGAGTAGCTCCCTTAACTCTGGAAACACCATATATTTT.

The V and J genes are TRBV27 and TRBJ2-3, with 10 bases aligning to TRBD2. V lost 4 bases to trimming and J lost 4 bases; unmatched junction nucleotides: 8. Germline lookup yields CDR1 MNHEY and CDR2 SMNVEV (reference sequence). The CDR3 is 16 residues long. CDR3 bases: TGTGCCAGCAGTTCTTTAGCGGGAGGTTTATCAGATACGCAGTATTTT. This encodes CASSSLAGGLSDTQYF.

This sequence joins TRBV27 and TRBJ1-5, with TRBD1 identical over 7 bases. Germline V CDR1 and CDR2: MNHEY, SMNVEV (reference sequence). CDR3 length equals 15 residues. The junction had 6 bases not matched to a gene; V was cut back by 5 bases and J by 2 bases. The CDR3 DNA reads TGTGCCAGCAGTCTATACAGGGGTGGCAATCAGCCCCAGCATTTT. Translation gives CASSLYRGGNQPQHF.

This clone has just a few counts. This specimen includes other DNA sequences encoding the same CDR3. The chain joins TRBV19 to TRBJ1-1; 11 bases map to TRBD1. V shed 3 bases, J shed 6 bases, and the junction held 6 bases outside the gene matches. The CDR3 spans 15 residues. Germline CDR1 and CDR2: LNHDA and SQIVND (reference sequence). Written as DNA, the CDR3 is TGTGCCAGTAGTATCCCCGGACAGGGGGCGTCTGAAGCTTTCTTT. Protein: CASSIPGQGASEAFF.

The chain combines TRBV11-3 with TRBJ1-1; TRBD1 is a possible D gene (5 bases). The CDR3 has 14 residues. Looked up from germline, CDR1 is SGHNT and CDR2 is YENEEA. V lost 4 bases, J lost 1 base, and 10 bases lay in between. Here the CDR3 reads CASSYRGGNTEAFF. Written as DNA, the CDR3 is TGTGCCAGCAGCTATCGGGGGGGGAACACTGAAGCTTTCTTT.

This rearrangement joins TRBV11-2 to TRBJ1-1; TRBD1 is a possible D gene (6 bases). The CDR3 runs to 14 residues. CDR1 is SGHAT, CDR2 FQNNGV, per germline. The V end lost 5 bases, the J end lost 1 base, and 11 bases lay between the germline ends. The CDR3 region has the DNA TGTGCCAGCAGCCAGGGACAAACGAACACTGAAGCTTTCTTT. This gives the protein CASSQGQTNTEAFF.

This clone has a single count. The chain is built from TRBV9 and TRBJ1-1; TRBD1 aligns across 7 bases. Germline V gives CDR1 SGDLS, CDR2 YYNGEE. The V segment lost 0 bases and the J segment 7 bases; nucleotides outside the gene matches: 6. This CDR3 has 14 amino acids. This CDR3 is CASSVASRDSEAFF. In DNA, the CDR3 is TGTGCCAGCAGCGTAGCTTCAAGGGACAGTGAAGCTTTCTTT.

This clone was recorded only once. The chain has TRBV15 and TRBJ1-5; D is uncertain. V lost 0 bases and J lost 4, with 7 bases in between. Germline V CDR1 and CDR2: LNHNV, YYDKDF (reference sequence). The length of the CDR3 is 14 residues. CDR3 DNA sequence: TGTGCCACCAGCAGAGAAGAGGGAAATCAGCCCCAGCATTTT. It yields the protein CATSREEGNQPQHF.

V is TRBV5-8 and J is TRBJ2-5, with D perhaps TRBD2 (5 bases). This CDR3 is built from 16 residues. Germline V gene data show CDR1 as SGHTS and CDR2 as YDEGEE. V gave up 0 bases and J gave up 5 bases, with 17 bases separating them. The CDR3 is CASSLAWLARVETQYF. The DNA of the CDR3 is TGTGCCAGCAGCTTGGCGTGGCTAGCCCGCGTGGAGACCCAGTACTTC.

The chain has TRBV14 and TRBJ2-3; 9 nucleotides match TRBD2. Germline lookup yields CDR1 SGHDN and CDR2 FVKESK. CDR3 length: 16 amino acids. Trimming took 4 bases from V and 2 from J; bases not matched to a gene: 7. In nucleotides, the CDR3 is TGTGCCAGCAGCCTGAATCTAGCGGGACCCACAGATACGCAGTATTTT. Amino acid sequence: CASSLNLAGPTDTQYF.

The chain links TRBV5-1 to TRBJ1-1; D gene uncertain. The CDR3 contains 14 residues. The germline gives CDR1 SGHRS, CDR2 YFSETQ. Trimming removed 4 bases from V and 3 bases from J, with 13 bases in between. The DNA of the CDR3 is TGCGCCAGCAGCCCTGACCTGAGGGACACTGAAGCTTTCTTT. Translation: CASSPDLRDTEAFF. Based on the CDR3 plus reference TRBV5-1 and TRBJ1-1, the full variable domain is KAGVTQTPRYLIKTRGQQVTLSCSPISGHRSVSWYQQTPGQGLQFLFEYFSETQRNKGNFPGRFSGRQFSNSRSEMNVSTLELGDSALYLCASSPDLRDTEAFFGQGTRLTVV.

V usage is TRBV5-6 and J usage is TRBJ1-6; the D gene is possibly TRBD1 (6 bases). Germline V gives CDR1 SGHDT, CDR2 YYEEEE. The CDR3 spans 16 residues. Trimming pared 0 bases from V and 9 bases from J, leaving 16 bases between. The CDR3 DNA follows: TGTGCCAGCAGCTTGGAACGGGGGGCTAGAGGTTCACCCCTCCACTTT. Its translation: CASSLERGARGSPLHF.

The chain joins TRBV3-1 (or the pseudogene TRBV3-2) to TRBJ2-5; 10 nucleotides align to TRBD2. The CDR3 covers 16 residues. CDR1 is LGHDT and CDR2 is YNNKEL in the germline V gene (reference sequence). Unmatched junction bases numbered 8, after V lost 2 bases and J lost 5 bases. The DNA for the CDR3 is TGTGCCAGCAGCCAACCAAGCGGGGGGGCTGGGGAGACCCAGTACTTC. Its protein is CASSQPSGGAGETQYF.

This chain connects TRBV19 to TRBJ2-7, with 12 bases lining up with TRBD2. With 4 bases clipped from V and 7 bases from J, the junction kept 5 bases outside the gene matches. The germline V gene has CDR1 LNHDA and CDR2 SQIVND (reference sequence). The CDR3 covers 14 residues. This CDR3 is CASSTSGRAVEQYF. The CDR3 DNA sequence: TGTGCCAGTAGTACTAGCGGGAGGGCCGTTGAGCAGTACTTC.

With regard to this clone: A clone one base away is much larger, so this may be a read error. Other DNA sequences in the same sample also yield this CDR3. The V call is TRBV3-1 (or the pseudogene TRBV3-2), the J call TRBJ2-1; 13 positions agree with TRBD2. Germline CDR1 reads LGHDT; CDR2 reads YNNKEL (reference sequence). The CDR3 runs to 15 residues. The CDR3 DNA sequence: TGTGCTAGCAGACCGACTAGCGGGAGGATCTATGAGCAGTTCTTC. The encoded protein is CASRPTSGRIYEQFF.

The rearrangement links TRBV5-1 to TRBJ2-7; D is perhaps TRBD2 (7 bases). Trimming left V 4 bases short and J 2 bases short, with 13 bases between. The CDR3 consists of 14 residues. Germline CDR1 is SGHRS and CDR2 is YFSETQ. The CDR3 DNA sequence: TGCGCCAGCAGCGACTTAGGGGGGGCCTACGAGCAGTACTTC. Protein product: CASSDLGGAYEQYF.

The chain links TRBV12-2 to TRBJ1-2; the table gives TRBD1 as D, unverified against the DNA. TRBV12-2 is flagged as a pseudogene. The CDR3 is made up of 15 amino acids. The CDR3 nucleotides are TGTGCAAGTCGTTCCGGGACAATGGGTGGTTATGGCTACACCTTC. Translation gives CASRSGTMGGYGYTF.

The rearrangement joins TRBV5-5 to TRBJ2-5; D perhaps matches TRBD2 (5 bases). Trimming took off 6 bases at V and 2 bases at J, with 14 bases between the two ends. This CDR3 has 14 residues. CDR1 is SGHKS and CDR2 is YYEKEE in the germline V gene (reference sequence). CDR3: CASTRRAGQETQYF. The CDR3 DNA reads as TGTGCCAGCACTAGAAGGGCGGGTCAAGAGACCCAGTACTTC.

This chain uses TRBV10-3 with TRBJ2-7, with 12 bases lining up with TRBD1. The germline CDR1 and CDR2 sequences are ENHRY and SYGVKD. The CDR3 has 15 residues. V was clipped by 4 bases and J by 4 bases; unmatched bases: 5. As DNA, the CDR3 is TGTGCCATCAGTGGCCGGGACAGGGGGCTTTACGAGCAGTACTTC. Residues: CAISGRDRGLYEQYF.

The gene calls are TRBV20-1 and TRBJ1-3; a weak D match, TRBD1 (5 bases). The V gene lost 3 bases and the J gene lost 0 bases, with 18 bases spanning the gap. This CDR3 region has 17 residues. Germline V lookup: CDR1 DFQATT, CDR2 SNEGSKA (reference sequence). The CDR3 DNA reads TGCAGTGCTAGTTACGGGACTGGCGTTTTCTCTGGAAACACCATATATTTT. Its protein is CSASYGTGVFSGNTIYF.

The rearrangement joins TRBV29-1 to TRBJ2-5, with D possibly being TRBD1 (5 bases). CDR3 length: 14 residues. CDR1 and CDR2 from the germline V gene are SQVTM and ANQGSEA. V gave up 4 bases and J gave up 0 bases, with 12 bases separating them. CDR3 in DNA: TGCAGCGTTGCTACCACAGGCGACCAAGAGACCCAGTACTTC. Translation gives CSVATTGDQETQYF.

This clone was seen only once. The CDR3 DNA reads TGTGCCAGCAGTTCTAGCGGGAGGGGGAATGAGCAGTTCTTC. It is translated as CASSSSGRGNEQFF. The J gene is TRBJ2-1, the V gene TRBV27; TRBD2 aligns across 12 bases. Trimming cost V 4 bases and J 7 bases; bases outside gene matches: 2. The CDR3 runs 14 residues. Germline values: CDR1 MNHEY, CDR2 SMNVEV (reference sequence).

The chain is built from TRBV27 and TRBJ2-1; the D gene is possibly TRBD1 (8 bases). Germline loops: CDR1 MNHEY, CDR2 SMNVEV (reference sequence). Deletions cut 7 bases from V and 10 bases from J, with 20 bases between. There are 14 residues in the CDR3. The CDR3 DNA reads as TGTGCCAGCAAACAGGGGGGAGGGGTTTGGGAGCAGTTCTTC. This translates into CASKQGGGVWEQFF.

The chain has TRBV3-1 (or the pseudogene TRBV3-2) and TRBJ2-7, with 8 nucleotides matching TRBD1. The CDR3 length is 14 residues. CDR1 and CDR2 (germline): LGHDT, YNNKEL (reference sequence). J was trimmed by 2 bases and V by 6 bases; bases with no gene match: 6. CDR3 coding DNA: TGTGCCAGCAGACCCCACAGGGGGGCCTACGAGCAGTACTTC. It codes for CASRPHRGAYEQYF.

The rearrangement uses TRBV11-2 and TRBJ1-4; TRBD1 is a possible D gene (5 bases). The germline V gene has CDR1 SGHAT and CDR2 FQNNGV. This CDR3 region has 14 residues. V lost 6 bases to trimming and J lost 8 bases, with 16 bases between them. This chain's CDR3 is CASSPTARWEKLFF. The CDR3 coding sequence is TGTGCCAGCAGTCCGACAGCCAGGTGGGAAAAACTGTTTTTT.

The chain links TRBV28 to TRBJ1-1; TRBD1 aligns across 11 bases. V shed 4 bases, J shed 6 bases, and the junction held 7 bases outside the gene matches. CDR3 size: 15 residues. Germline-derived CDR1 and CDR2 are MDHEN and SYDVKM. The CDR3 here is CASSSPGQGVPEAFF. Here the CDR3 DNA reads TGTGCCAGCAGTTCTCCGGGACAGGGGGTGCCTGAAGCTTTCTTT. The full variable domain, rest sourced from reference TRBV28 and TRBJ1-1, is DVKVTQSSRYLVKRTGEKVFLECVQDMDHENMFWYRQDPGLGLRLIYFSYDVKMKEKGDIPEGYSVSREKKERFSLILESASTNQTSMYLCASSSPGQGVPEAFFGQGTRLTVV.

The V gene is TRBV3-1 (or the pseudogene TRBV3-2), the J gene TRBJ2-7; D unresolved. The ends were cut back, 1 base at V and 5 bases at J, with 3 bases in the middle. The germline CDR1 and CDR2 sequences are LGHDT and YNNKEL (reference sequence). This CDR3 has 11 residues. The CDR3 DNA follows: TGTGCCAGCAGCCAAGTAGACGAGCAGTACTTC. Residues: CASSQVDEQYF.

J is TRBJ2-7 and V is TRBV28; 8 bases line up with TRBD1. Germline loops: CDR1 MDHEN, CDR2 SYDVKM. CDR3 length: 15 residues. Unmatched junction bases numbered 18, after V lost 6 bases and J lost 11 bases. The DNA of the CDR3 is TGTGCCAGCAGCCCCCCAGGAACAGGGGGAGCTTGGGAGTACTTC. This gives the protein CASSPPGTGGAWEYF.

This chain joins TRBV6-6 and TRBJ1-1; the match to TRBD1 covers 12 bases. CDR1 is MNHNY and CDR2 is SVGAGI in the germline V gene (reference sequence). V lost 5 bases and J lost 4; bases outside the gene matches: 11. The CDR3 length is 17 residues. The chain's CDR3 is CASSPTGTGGLGTEAFF. The CDR3 region has the DNA TGTGCCAGCAGTCCAACCGGGACAGGGGGCCTGGGCACTGAAGCTTTCTTT.

The chain joins TRBV10-1 to TRBJ2-3, with 9 positions matching TRBD1. This CDR3 has 16 residues. Looked up from germline, CDR1 is WNHNN and CDR2 is SYGVQD (reference sequence). Trimming removed 3 bases from V and 1 base from J; junction bases left unmatched: 5. The CDR3 bases are TGCGCCAGCAGTGACGTCTGGACAGGGGGCACAGATACGCAGTATTTT. Its translation: CASSDVWTGGTDTQYF.